The clone carrying this T cell receptor beta chain occurred a few times. The antigen is not known. Based on CD45RO/CCR7/CD25/CD127/CD95/CD27, CD4+ regulatory, stem cell-like memory, naive and central memory cells were sorted. Without exception, sorted populations had purity beyond 98%. These data belong to a study of beta chain features in type 1 diabetes. Broader study findings: VDJ junctions from patients with type 1 diabetes contained fewer insertions and more deletions.

The germline CDR1 and CDR2 sequences are SNHLY and FYNNEI. The germline V and J ends were trimmed by 8 bases and 5 bases, with 12 bases remaining between them. This CDR3 has 12 residues. The isolated RNA, all of it, was reverse transcribed, so expressed TCRB transcripts were what got sequenced. The assay was immunoSEQ multiplex PCR, and TCRdb's table has in-frame clones only and misses some. In the table there are about 150,000 clones, about 8.1% of which are singletons. This chain links TRBV2 with TRBJ1-1; D remains ambiguous. Sequencing input: central memory CD4+ T cells from blood. This receptor was identified in a man between 18 and 35 years old in good health. The CDR3: CASHWTGTEAFF. The DNA of the CDR3 is TGTGCCAGCCATTGGACGGGGACTGAAGCTTTCTTT.